The clone carrying this T cell receptor (beta chain) was picked up many times. The antigen remains unidentified. Time point described: patch test 1, 2 weeks after DPC sensitization. This sample's treatment: therapeutic diphenylcyclopropenone sensitization with weekly scalp DPC. MiXCR, applied by TCRdb to the RACE reads, yields one record per CDR3 protein. The table records 180,000 or so distinct CDR3 sequences, about a fifth of them present only once. The sample originates from a study of human T cells and chemical hapten exposure. Study details: Diphenylcyclopropenone was applied weekly to patients' scalps across the roughly 23-week study.

The length of the CDR3 is 16 residues. The germline V gene has CDR1 SGHNT and CDR2 YENEEA. V shed 5 bases and J 6 bases; nucleotides not matched to a gene: 10. Study results and limitations: Every donor had alopecia, and their immune response may therefore differ from healthy people's.

The chain is built from TRBV11-3 and TRBJ2-3; 11 bases align to TRBD1. Sequencing used whole blood, obtained in connection with sensitization to the hapten diphenylcyclopropenone (DPC). This TCR was recovered from a woman aged 50 to 60 with alopecia areata. Some clones in this sample may be carry-over from other donors' samples. The CDR3 is CASSPWTGGKQDTQYF. Here the CDR3 DNA reads TGTGCCAGCAGCCCCTGGACAGGGGGCAAGCAGGATACGCAGTATTTT.